These 32 T cell receptor beta chains were sequenced from one sample in a study of cytomegalovirus exposure and HLA in healthy donors. Vbeta (60) and Jbeta (13) primers were used in the PCR. Libraries were prepared by immunoSEQ multiplex PCR; TCRdb keeps only in-frame clonotypes and omits some of them. In the table there are fewer than 200,000 clones, approximately 81% of which are singletons. Source material: PBMCs. The source of these receptors is a man younger than 35 in good health and CMV-seropositive.

The rearrangement uses TRBV23-1 and TRBJ2-7; possibly TRBD1 for D (6 bases). TRBV23-1 is identified as an open reading frame with a role that is uncertain. The CDR3 has 14 amino acids. V lost 9 bases to trimming and J lost 1 base, with 16 bases between them. CDR3 region: CASQGQILSYEQYF. CDR3 DNA: TGCGCCAGTCAGGGACAAATCCTATCCTACGAGCAGTACTTC.

A note on this clone: Other DNA sequences within the sample encode an identical CDR3. J is TRBJ2-7 and V is TRBV27; TRBD1 matches 8 bases. The length of the CDR3 is 14 residues. CDR1 and CDR2 from the germline V gene are MNHEY and SMNVEV (reference sequence). After removal of 1 base from V and 4 bases from J, the junction contained 3 bases not matched to a gene. The CDR3 spells CASSLLQGAYEQYF. As DNA, the CDR3 is TGTGCCAGCAGTTTATTGCAGGGGGCGTACGAGCAGTACTTC.

The rearrangement joins TRBV2 to TRBJ2-5; 9 bases line up with TRBD1. TRBJ2-7 explains the end of the DNA better; the J call may be wrong. The CDR3 extends over 14 amino acids. The V gene's germline CDR1 is SNHLY and CDR2 FYNNEI. The chain's CDR3 is CASSDGTGPYEQYF. CDR3 sequence (DNA): TGTGCCAGCAGTGACGGGACAGGGCCCTACGAGCAGTACTTC.

This rearrangement joins TRBV9 to TRBJ2-7; 7 nucleotides agree with TRBD1. Per the germline V gene, CDR1 is SGDLS and CDR2 is YYNGEE. V lost 5 bases, J lost 2 bases, and 4 bases stayed unmatched. The CDR3 spans 13 residues. As DNA, the CDR3 is TGTGCCAGCAGTAGGGACAGTCCCTACGAGCAGTACTTC. Its protein product is CASSRDSPYEQYF.

The chain joins TRBV6-1 to TRBJ1-4; D gene ambiguous. Per germline, CDR1 MNHNS and CDR2 SASEGT. Trimming removed 6 bases from V and 3 bases from J, with 11 bases in between. The CDR3 has 14 amino acids. CDR3 in amino acids: CASSAVEANEKLFF. In nucleotides, the CDR3 is TGTGCCAGCAGCGCCGTTGAGGCTAATGAAAAACTGTTTTTT.

This chain uses TRBV29-1 with TRBJ1-1; no clear D. Trimming cost V 4 bases and J 4 bases, with 10 bases left between them. Germline assignment: CDR1 SQVTM and CDR2 ANQGSEA. The CDR3 totals 12 residues. The CDR3 spells CSVGDSGTEAFF. In DNA, the CDR3 is TGCAGCGTTGGTGATTCGGGCACTGAAGCTTTCTTT.

The rearrangement links TRBV27 to TRBJ2-2; 10 bases match TRBD2. Germline assignment: CDR1 MNHEY and CDR2 SMNVEV (reference sequence). The CDR3 consists of 16 residues. Germline trimming cut 5 bases from V and 2 bases from J; bases unmatched to any gene: 5. As DNA, the CDR3 is TGTGCCAGCAGTGGGTCTAGCGGGGGCAACACCGGGGAGCTGTTTTTT. The encoded protein is CASSGSSGGNTGELFF.

This chain uses TRBV4-3 with TRBJ2-1; 9 nucleotides align to TRBD2. The CDR3 runs 16 residues. Losses at the gene ends were 0 bases for V and 6 bases for J; bases not matched to a gene: 6. Germline values: CDR1 LGHNA, CDR2 YSLEER. CDR3 region: CASSQEGGRGGNEQFF. In DNA, the CDR3 is TGCGCCAGCAGCCAAGAGGGGGGGCGGGGGGGCAATGAGCAGTTCTTC.

The chain couples TRBV6-6 to TRBJ1-6; D unclear. Trimming took 2 bases from V and 1 from J, leaving 6 bases between them. Germline CDR1 is MNHNY and CDR2 is SVGAGI (reference sequence). CDR3 length: 15 amino acids. The CDR3 DNA is TGTGCCAGCAGTTACGCGGAGTCCTATAATTCACCCCTCCACTTT. This translates into CASSYAESYNSPLHF.

For the CDR3, the DNA is TGTGCCAGCTCGGGTAGCGGGGGCCTCTACGAGCAGTACTTC. This sequence encodes CASSGSGGLYEQYF. The V and J genes are TRBV7-9 and TRBJ2-7, with 9 nucleotides matching TRBD2. The J segment lost 3 bases and the V segment lost 8 bases, leaving 8 bases of the junction unmatched. From germline, CDR1 is SEHNR and CDR2 FQNEAQ (reference sequence). This CDR3 contains 14 residues. Supplemented by reference TRBV7-9 and TRBJ2-7, the full variable domain reads DTGVSQNPRHKITKRGQNVTFRCDPISEHNRLYWYRQTLGQGPEFLTYFQNEAQLEKSRLLSDRFSAERPKGSFSTLEIQRTEQGDSAMYLCASSGSGGLYEQYFGPGTRLTVT.

V and J are TRBV23-1 and TRBJ2-3, with TRBD2 matching 7 bases. TRBV23-1 is annotated as an ORF whose role is uncertain. V dropped 0 bases and J dropped 1; count of bases not matched to a gene: 10. CDR3 size: 18 residues. This CDR3 is CASSQSRDLGGGTDTQYF. In DNA, the CDR3 is TGCGCCAGCAGTCAATCAAGAGATCTGGGGGGGGGCACAGATACGCAGTATTTT.

The chain carries TRBV5-1 and TRBJ2-7; no definite D call. V lost 5 bases, J lost 3 bases, and 12 bases lay in between. Per germline, CDR1 SGHRS and CDR2 YFSETQ. The CDR3 extends over 13 amino acids. The CDR3 DNA sequence: TGCGCCAGCAGGGGCCTTACCGGCTACGAGCAGTACTTC. Its protein is CASRGLTGYEQYF.

This clone was picked up one time. The gene calls are TRBV9 and TRBJ2-3; 11 positions match TRBD2. The germline V gene encodes CDR1 SGDLS and CDR2 YYNGEE. V lost 0 bases and J lost 2; bases outside the gene matches: 2. This CDR3 is 16 amino acids long. CDR3 DNA: TGTGCCAGCAGCGTAGGGACTAGCGGGTCCACAGATACGCAGTATTTT. Translation: CASSVGTSGSTDTQYF.

CDR3 nucleotide sequence: TGTGCCAGCAGCGTAGGACAGGGGTTGCATCAGCCCCAGCATTTT. The encoded protein is CASSVGQGLHQPQHF. The chain couples TRBV9 to TRBJ1-5; TRBD1 matches at 8 bases. This CDR3 contains 15 residues. The V and J ends lost 0 bases and 5 bases, in that order; junction bases with no gene match: 4. Germline V gene data show CDR1 as SGDLS and CDR2 as YYNGEE.

The chain employs TRBV6-1 and TRBJ2-5; the D gene is possibly TRBD1 (5 bases). The end of the DNA is better explained by TRBJ2-7, so the J call may be wrong. The CDR3 has 15 residues. From germline, CDR1 is MNHNS and CDR2 SASEGT. CDR3 loop: CASSEEAGWVYEQYF. CDR3 nucleotides: TGTGCCAGCAGTGAAGAAGCAGGGTGGGTCTACGAGCAGTACTTC.

This clone was seen only once. The rearrangement joins TRBV27 to TRBJ1-5, with 10 bases identical to TRBD1. The CDR3 runs to 15 residues. The V segment lost 6 bases and the J segment 4 bases; nucleotides outside the gene matches: 6. CDR1 and CDR2 from the germline V gene are MNHEY and SMNVEV (reference sequence). The CDR3: CASRGTGVRNQPQHF. The CDR3, as DNA: TGTGCCAGCAGGGGGACAGGGGTTAGGAATCAGCCCCAGCATTTT.

The chain couples TRBV27 to TRBJ2-3; 9 bases line up with TRBD1. Germline CDR1 and CDR2: MNHEY and SMNVEV (reference sequence). V gave up 6 bases and J gave up 5 bases; unmatched junction bases: 3. The CDR3 length is 13 residues. CDR3 residues: CASRGQGVDTQYF. DNA of the CDR3: TGTGCCAGCAGGGGACAGGGAGTAGATACGCAGTATTTT.

CDR3 DNA sequence: TGTGCCACGAATGGCTGGGGGACAGGGGGCGACGAGCAGTACTTC. Protein product: CATNGWGTGGDEQYF. The chain combines TRBV19 with TRBJ2-7, with 12 bases lining up with TRBD1. Germline loops: CDR1 LNHDA, CDR2 SQIVND (reference sequence). V lost 10 bases and J lost 5; bases outside the gene matches: 12. This CDR3 region has 15 residues. Drawing the rest from reference TRBV19 and TRBJ2-7, the complete variable domain is DGGITQSPKYLFRKEGQNVTLSCEQNLNHDAMYWYRQDPGQGLRLIYYSQIVNDFQKGDIAEGYSVSREKKESFPLTVTSAQKNPTAFYLCATNGWGTGGDEQYFGPGTRLTVT.

V usage is TRBV9 and J usage is TRBJ1-2; the D gene is possibly TRBD1 (5 bases). Germline V CDR1 and CDR2: SGDLS, YYNGEE. The CDR3 consists of 13 residues. Trimming took off 0 bases at V and 7 bases at J, with 10 bases between the two ends. The CDR3 sequence: CASSVGGGTGYTF. CDR3 nucleotides: TGTGCCAGCAGCGTAGGTGGAGGGACTGGCTACACCTTC.

The genes are TRBV30 and TRBJ2-5; the D gene is possibly TRBD2 (5 bases). Germline V lookup: CDR1 GTSNPN, CDR2 SVGIG (reference sequence). Trimming took 4 bases from V and 5 from J, leaving 14 bases between them. This CDR3 has 13 residues. The DNA for the CDR3 is TGTGCCTGGAACTCGGCGGGTCAGGAGACCCAGTACTTC. Its translation: CAWNSAGQETQYF.

V gene TRBV7-2 combines with J gene TRBJ1-6; no reliable D call. Looked up from germline, CDR1 is SGHTA and CDR2 is FQGNSA. The germline V and J ends were trimmed by 5 bases and 6 bases, with 14 bases remaining between them. CDR3 length: 15 amino acids. CDR3: CASSAREGSNSPLHF. The DNA of the CDR3 is TGTGCCAGCAGCGCCCGGGAAGGATCTAATTCACCCCTCCACTTT.

The chain combines TRBV4-3 with TRBJ2-7; D possibly corresponds to TRBD2 (5 bases). V lost 1 base, J lost 5 bases, and 15 bases lay in between. The CDR3 is 15 residues long. CDR1 is LGHNA, CDR2 YSLEER, per germline. The CDR3 DNA is TGCGCCAGCAGCCAAGCCTTGCGAGGGAGCCACGAGCAGTACTTC. It specifies CASSQALRGSHEQYF.

The chain has TRBV5-6 and TRBJ1-1, with D perhaps matching TRBD1 (5 bases). From germline, CDR1 is SGHDT and CDR2 YYEEEE. The germline V and J ends were trimmed by 0 bases and 0 bases, with 12 bases remaining between them. This CDR3 has 16 residues. As DNA, the CDR3 is TGTGCCAGCAGCTTGGGTAGAACAGGTATGAACACTGAAGCTTTCTTT. Translated, it gives CASSLGRTGMNTEAFF. Supplemented by reference TRBV5-6 and TRBJ1-1, the full variable domain reads DAGVTQSPTHLIKTRGQQVTLRCSPKSGHDTVSWYQQALGQGPQFIFQYYEEEERQRGNFPDRFSGHQFPNYSSELNVNALLLGDSALYLCASSLGRTGMNTEAFFGQGTRLTVV.

The chain couples TRBV2 to TRBJ1-1, with TRBD1 as a possible D gene (6 bases). The CDR3 has 15 residues. Trimming took off 3 bases at V and 4 bases at J, with 15 bases between the two ends. Germline V gene data show CDR1 as SNHLY and CDR2 as FYNNEI. CDR3 coding DNA: TGTGCCAGCAGTGACGTCGGGGGGGCTGGCACTGAAGCTTTCTTT. Protein product: CASSDVGGAGTEAFF.

This rearrangement joins TRBV18 to TRBJ2-5; perhaps TRBD2 as D (6 bases). The CDR3 has 14 amino acids. The germline gives CDR1 KGHSH, CDR2 LQKENI. Trimming took off 2 bases at V and 2 bases at J, with 9 bases between the two ends. The CDR3 DNA sequence: TGTGCCAGCTCACCATTGGGACTGCAAGAGACCCAGTACTTC. Amino acid sequence: CASSPLGLQETQYF. Filled out from reference TRBV18 and TRBJ2-5, the complete variable domain reads NAGVMQNPRHLVRRRGQEARLRCSPMKGHSHVYWYRQLPEEGLKFMVYLQKENIIDESGMPKERFSAEFPKEGPSILRIQQVVRGDSAAYFCASSPLGLQETQYFGPGTRLLVL.

This chain uses TRBV5-1 with TRBJ2-7, with 8 nucleotides matching TRBD2. Germline CDR1 reads SGHRS; CDR2 reads YFSETQ. The CDR3 has 13 amino acids. The V gene end was trimmed by 4 bases and the J gene end by 4 bases; junction bases not matched to a gene: 4. This CDR3 is CASSMGGGYEQYF. DNA for the CDR3: TGCGCCAGCAGCATGGGCGGGGGGTACGAGCAGTACTTC.

V and J are TRBV15 and TRBJ1-1; 7 nucleotides align to TRBD1. Germline V gene lookup returns CDR1 LNHNV and CDR2 YYDKDF (reference sequence). Unmatched junction bases numbered 7, after V lost 1 base and J lost 5 bases. The CDR3 covers 15 residues. The CDR3: CATSRVQGGRTEAFF. CDR3 DNA: TGTGCCACCAGCAGAGTTCAGGGGGGAAGGACTGAAGCTTTCTTT.

The chain has TRBV4-3 and TRBJ2-1; 16 positions agree with TRBD2. V was clipped by 4 bases and J by 2 bases; unmatched bases: 2. The CDR3 has 17 residues. CDR1 and CDR2 (germline): LGHNA, YSLEER. CDR3 sequence (DNA): TGCGCCAGCAGCCCGGGACTAGCGGGGGGGCCCTACAATGAGCAGTTCTTC. Residues: CASSPGLAGGPYNEQFF.

DNA for the CDR3: TGTGCCAGCAGCTCTTGGTGGGGACCGGGACAGATGAACACTGAAGCTTTCTTT. Its protein is CASSSWWGPGQMNTEAFF. The chain combines TRBV5-4 with TRBJ1-1, with 7 bases matching TRBD1. The germline V gene encodes CDR1 SGHNT and CDR2 YYREEE (reference sequence). J lost 0 bases, V lost 3 bases, and 14 bases had no gene match. The length of the CDR3 is 18 residues.

The CDR3 region is CASSESSGTPSYEQYF. CDR3 nucleotide sequence: TGCGCCAGCAGTGAGTCTTCCGGGACACCCTCCTACGAGCAGTACTTC. The chain is built from TRBV10-1 and TRBJ2-7; perhaps TRBD1 as D (6 bases). The CDR3 has 16 residues. CDR1 and CDR2 from the germline V gene are WNHNN and SYGVQD (reference sequence). The V end was cut by 0 bases, the J end by 0 bases, with 12 bases between.

The chain employs TRBV6-1 and TRBJ2-2; D may be TRBD1 (7 bases). Trimming stripped 6 bases from V and 2 bases from J, with 13 bases between. The CDR3 length is 15 residues. Germline CDR1 is MNHNS and CDR2 is SASEGT. The CDR3, as DNA: TGTGCCAGCAGGGAGGGACAGATAAACACCGGGGAGCTGTTTTTT. Residues: CASREGQINTGELFF.

The chain recombines TRBV11-2 with TRBJ1-5, with D possibly TRBD1 on 5 matching bases. Deletions cut 5 bases from V and 6 bases from J, with 17 bases between. This CDR3 is built from 15 residues. The germline gives CDR1 SGHAT, CDR2 FQNNGV. The DNA for the CDR3 is TGTGCCAGCAGCCAGGGCGGTGGGGGGGGTCAGCCCCAGCATTTT. This codes for CASSQGGGGGQPQHF. Using reference TRBV11-2 and TRBJ1-5 for the parts outside the CDR3, the full variable domain is EAGVAQSPRYKIIEKRQSVAFWCNPISGHATLYWYQQILGQGPKLLIQFQNNGVVDDSQLPKDRFSAERLKGVDSTLKIQPAKLEDSAVYLCASSQGGGGGQPQHFGDGTRLSIL.